This T cell receptor (beta chain) was found in a study of OX40 agonist ivuxolimab in advanced cancers. Looking at the study overall: Patients received ivuxolimab, an agonistic anti-OX40 (CD134) antibody. There were three patients with partial responses, one having hepatocellular carcinoma and two cutaneous melanoma.

Repertoires were generated with immunoSEQ multiplex PCR, while TCRdb's copy carries only in-frame clones and drops some. This table has some 80,000 clones, over 85% appearing once. Germline V gene sequence: CDR1 GTSNPN, CDR2 SVGIG (reference sequence). This CDR3 comprises 19 residues. The ends lost 5 bases at V and 7 bases at J; junction bases unmatched: 19. This clone appeared a single time. Its cognate antigen is unknown. General study results and limits: Those patients achieving a partial response at 0.1-3.0 mg/kg showed among the lowest clonal expansion.

This rearrangement joins TRBV30 to TRBJ2-1, with TRBD2 identical over 14 bases. The sequencing used CD4+ or CD8+ T cells sorted from blood, collected in a trial of the OX40 agonist ivuxolimab. The sequence was obtained from an adult with an advanced solid tumor such as melanoma, head and neck, liver or kidney cancer. The CDR3 DNA reads TGTGCCTGGCATACAGCCGCGACTAGCGGGGGGGCCACGGGGAATGAGCAGTTCTTC. Translation gives CAWHTAATSGGATGNEQFF.